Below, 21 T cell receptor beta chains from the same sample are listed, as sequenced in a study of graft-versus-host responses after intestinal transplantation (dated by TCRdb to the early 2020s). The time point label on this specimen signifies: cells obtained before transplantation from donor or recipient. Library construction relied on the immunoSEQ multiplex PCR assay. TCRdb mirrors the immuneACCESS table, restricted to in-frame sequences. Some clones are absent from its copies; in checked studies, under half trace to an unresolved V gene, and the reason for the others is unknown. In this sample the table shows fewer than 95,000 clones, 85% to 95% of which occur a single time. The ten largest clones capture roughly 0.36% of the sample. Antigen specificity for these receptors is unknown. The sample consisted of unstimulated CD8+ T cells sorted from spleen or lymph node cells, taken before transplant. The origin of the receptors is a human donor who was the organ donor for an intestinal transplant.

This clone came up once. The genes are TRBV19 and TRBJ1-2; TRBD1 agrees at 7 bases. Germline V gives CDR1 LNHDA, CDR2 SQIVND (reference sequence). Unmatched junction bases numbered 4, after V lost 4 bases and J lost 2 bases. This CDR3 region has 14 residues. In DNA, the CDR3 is TGTGCCAGTAGTACGACAGGGCCCAACTATGGCTACACCTTC. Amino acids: CASSTTGPNYGYTF.

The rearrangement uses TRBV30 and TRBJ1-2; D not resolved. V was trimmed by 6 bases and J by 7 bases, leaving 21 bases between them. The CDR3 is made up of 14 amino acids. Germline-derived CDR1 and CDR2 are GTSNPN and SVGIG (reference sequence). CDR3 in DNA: TGTGCCTGCGCCAAGGAGAAGATCGTGAGTGGCTACACCTTC. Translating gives CACAKEKIVSGYTF.

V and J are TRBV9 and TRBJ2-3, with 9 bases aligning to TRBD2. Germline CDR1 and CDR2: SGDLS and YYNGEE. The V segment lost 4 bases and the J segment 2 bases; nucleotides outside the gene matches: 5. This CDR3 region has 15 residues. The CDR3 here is CASSPSGAPTDTQYF. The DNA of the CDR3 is TGTGCCAGCAGCCCTAGCGGGGCCCCCACAGATACGCAGTATTTT. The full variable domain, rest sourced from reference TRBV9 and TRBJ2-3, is DSGVTQTPKHLITATGQRVTLRCSPRSGDLSVYWYQQSLDQGLQFLIQYYNGEERAKGNILERFSAQQFPDLHSELNLSSLELGDSALYFCASSPSGAPTDTQYFGPGTRLTVL.

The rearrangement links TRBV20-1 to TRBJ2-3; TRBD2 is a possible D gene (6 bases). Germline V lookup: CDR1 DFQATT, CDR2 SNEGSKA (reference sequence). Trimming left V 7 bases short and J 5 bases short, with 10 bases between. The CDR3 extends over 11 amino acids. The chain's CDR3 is CSVAGIDTQYF. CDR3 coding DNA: TGCAGTGTCGCGGGGATAGATACGCAGTATTTT.

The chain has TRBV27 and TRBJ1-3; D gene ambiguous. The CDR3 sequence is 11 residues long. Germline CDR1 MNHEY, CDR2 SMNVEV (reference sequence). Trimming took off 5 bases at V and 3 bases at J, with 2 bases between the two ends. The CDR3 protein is CASSRGNTIYF. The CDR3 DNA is TGTGCCAGCAGTCGTGGAAACACCATATATTTT.

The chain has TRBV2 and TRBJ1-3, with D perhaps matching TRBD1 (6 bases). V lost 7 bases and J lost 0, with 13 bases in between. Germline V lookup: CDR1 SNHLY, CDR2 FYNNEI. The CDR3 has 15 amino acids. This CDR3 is CASKGGSYSGNTIYF. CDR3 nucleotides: TGTGCCAGCAAGGGGGGGAGCTACTCTGGAAACACCATATATTTT.

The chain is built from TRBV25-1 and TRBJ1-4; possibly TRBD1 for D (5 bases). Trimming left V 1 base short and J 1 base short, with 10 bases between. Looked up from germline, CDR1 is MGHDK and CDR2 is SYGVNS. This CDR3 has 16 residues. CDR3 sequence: CASSELGAITNEKLFF. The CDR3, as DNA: TGTGCCAGCAGTGAATTAGGGGCGATAACTAATGAAAAACTGTTTTTT.

The CDR3 region has the DNA TGTGCCAGCAGCTCTAGGCTAACAGGGGAGAGAGTTGAGAATGCTAACTATGGCTACACCTTC. It specifies CASSSRLTGERVENANYGYTF. The chain combines TRBV7-8 with TRBJ1-2, with 7 bases matching TRBD1. After removal of 4 bases from V and 0 bases from J, the junction contained 23 bases not matched to a gene. CDR1 and CDR2 (germline): SGHVS, FQNEAQ. The CDR3 has 21 residues.

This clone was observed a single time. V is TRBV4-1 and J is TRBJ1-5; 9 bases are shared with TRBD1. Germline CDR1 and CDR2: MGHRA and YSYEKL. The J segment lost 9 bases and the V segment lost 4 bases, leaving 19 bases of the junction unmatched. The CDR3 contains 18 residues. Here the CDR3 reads CASSLSPSGQGPVGPQHF. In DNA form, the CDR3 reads TGCGCCAGCAGCCTATCTCCCTCGGGACAGGGACCGGTGGGGCCCCAGCATTTT.

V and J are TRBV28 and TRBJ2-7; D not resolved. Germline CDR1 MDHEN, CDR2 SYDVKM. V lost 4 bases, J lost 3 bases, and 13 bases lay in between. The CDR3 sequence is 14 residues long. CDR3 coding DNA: TGTGCCAGCAGTTCTACCCTAAACAGCTACGAGCAGTACTTC. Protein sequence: CASSSTLNSYEQYF. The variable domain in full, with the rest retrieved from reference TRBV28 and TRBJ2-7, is DVKVTQSSRYLVKRTGEKVFLECVQDMDHENMFWYRQDPGLGLRLIYFSYDVKMKEKGDIPEGYSVSREKKERFSLILESASTNQTSMYLCASSSTLNSYEQYFGPGTRLTVT.

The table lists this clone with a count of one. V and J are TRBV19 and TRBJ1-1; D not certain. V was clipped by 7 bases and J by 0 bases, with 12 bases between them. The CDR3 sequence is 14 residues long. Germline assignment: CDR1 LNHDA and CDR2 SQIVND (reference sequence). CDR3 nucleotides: TGTGCCAGTACTCCGACACGTATGAACACTGAAGCTTTCTTT. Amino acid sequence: CASTPTRMNTEAFF.

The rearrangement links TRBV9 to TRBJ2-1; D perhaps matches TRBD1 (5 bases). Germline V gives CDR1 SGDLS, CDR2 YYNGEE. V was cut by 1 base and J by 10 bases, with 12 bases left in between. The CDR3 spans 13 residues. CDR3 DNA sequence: TGTGCCAGCAGCGTACCCAACAGGCCCGAGCAGTTCTTC. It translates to CASSVPNRPEQFF.

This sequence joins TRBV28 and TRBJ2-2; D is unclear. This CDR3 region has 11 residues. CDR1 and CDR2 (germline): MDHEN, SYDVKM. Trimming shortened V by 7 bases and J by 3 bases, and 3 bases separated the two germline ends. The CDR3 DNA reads TGTGCCAGCACGGACACCGGGGAGCTGTTTTTT. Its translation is CASTDTGELFF.

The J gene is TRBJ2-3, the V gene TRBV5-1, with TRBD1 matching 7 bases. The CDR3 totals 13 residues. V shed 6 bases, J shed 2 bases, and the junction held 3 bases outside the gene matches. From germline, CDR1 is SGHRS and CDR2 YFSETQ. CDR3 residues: CASTGQNTDTQYF. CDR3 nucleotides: TGCGCCAGCACGGGACAGAACACAGATACGCAGTATTTT.

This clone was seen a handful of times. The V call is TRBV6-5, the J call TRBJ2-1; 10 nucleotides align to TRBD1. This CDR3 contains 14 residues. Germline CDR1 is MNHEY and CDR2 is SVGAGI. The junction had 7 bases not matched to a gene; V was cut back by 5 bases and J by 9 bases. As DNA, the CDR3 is TGTGCCAGCAGTCCGACAGGGGGCCGGGTTGAGCAGTTCTTC. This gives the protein CASSPTGGRVEQFF.

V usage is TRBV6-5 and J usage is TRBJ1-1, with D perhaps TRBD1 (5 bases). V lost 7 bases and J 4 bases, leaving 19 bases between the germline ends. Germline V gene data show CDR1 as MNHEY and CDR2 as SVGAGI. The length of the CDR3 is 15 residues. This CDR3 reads CASTSGGIGTTEAFF. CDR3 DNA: TGTGCCAGCACCTCAGGAGGGATCGGGACCACTGAAGCTTTCTTT.

CDR3 in amino acids: CASSVVRGLATYEQYF. DNA of the CDR3: TGCGCCAGCAGCGTAGTGCGCGGACTTGCGACCTACGAGCAGTACTTC. The genes are TRBV4-3 and TRBJ2-5, with D perhaps TRBD2 (5 bases). Matching the DNA end better, TRBJ2-7 makes the J call doubtful. In germline, CDR1 is LGHNA, CDR2 YSLEER. The CDR3 loop spans 16 amino acids.

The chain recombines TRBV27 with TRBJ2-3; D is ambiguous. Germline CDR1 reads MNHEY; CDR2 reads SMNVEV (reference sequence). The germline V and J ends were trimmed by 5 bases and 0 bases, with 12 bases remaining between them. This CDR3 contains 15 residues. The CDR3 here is CASSLRVSSTDTQYF. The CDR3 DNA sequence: TGTGCCAGCAGTCTACGGGTGTCTAGCACAGATACGCAGTATTTT.

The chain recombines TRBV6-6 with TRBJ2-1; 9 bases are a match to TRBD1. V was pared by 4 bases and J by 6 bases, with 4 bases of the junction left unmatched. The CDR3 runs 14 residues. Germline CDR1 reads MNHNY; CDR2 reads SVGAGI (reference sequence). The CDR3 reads CASSLDRGSNEQFF. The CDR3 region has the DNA TGTGCCAGCAGTTTGGACAGGGGATCCAATGAGCAGTTCTTC.

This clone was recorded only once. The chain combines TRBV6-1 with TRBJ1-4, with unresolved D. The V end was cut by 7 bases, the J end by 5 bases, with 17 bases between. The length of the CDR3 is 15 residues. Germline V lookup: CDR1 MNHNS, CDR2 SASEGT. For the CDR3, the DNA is TGTGCCAGCACCTTCCTCGTGGCAGGCAATGAAAAACTGTTTTTT. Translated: CASTFLVAGNEKLFF.

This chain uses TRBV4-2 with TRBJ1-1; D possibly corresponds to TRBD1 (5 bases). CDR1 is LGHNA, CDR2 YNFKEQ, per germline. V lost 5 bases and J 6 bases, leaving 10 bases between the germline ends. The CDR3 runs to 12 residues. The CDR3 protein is CASSGTGAEAFF. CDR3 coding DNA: TGTGCCAGCAGCGGTACGGGGGCTGAAGCTTTCTTT.